This TCR beta chain was retrieved from a study of regulatory T cells in long-lasting Graves disease. Study-level background: Freshly diagnosed Graves' patients had used antithyroid drugs for under 3 months. The study, taken as a whole, reports: Persistent-disease Graves' patients showed less TCR diversity than new cases.

Arm-PCR with iRepertoire HTBI primers amplified the CDR3 regions for these TCR beta libraries. TCRdb processed the multiplex PCR reads anew with MiXCR; each CDR3 protein has one entry. The profile shows under 450,000 distinct CDR3 sequences, roughly 16% of them singletons. This clonotype has at least ten counts. What it binds is not known. Specified time point: newly diagnosed GD, antithyroid drugs for less than 3 months. The TCR library was made from RNA extracted from PBMCs. Those enrolled as patients came out of an endocrinology department in Xi'an, China. Germline CDR1 SGHRS, CDR2 YFSETQ. The ends lost 1 base at V and 1 base at J; junction bases unmatched: 3. CDR3 length equals 16 residues. The same data also went into a second study, on T cells in Graves' hyperthyroidism and ophthalmopathy. That source adds: HTBI primers were employed in a first-round RT-PCR of the TCR CDR3.

This chain joins TRBV5-1 and TRBJ1-1, with 11 bases matching TRBD1. The clonotype was recovered from a woman younger than 35 with Graves disease. The sample in question was peripheral blood mononuclear cells (PBMCs), obtained at new diagnosis, from a patient treated with antithyroid drugs. The chain's CDR3 is CASSLWTGGWNTEAFF. Here the CDR3 DNA reads TGCGCCAGCAGCTTGTGGACAGGGGGCTGGAACACTGAAGCTTTCTTT.